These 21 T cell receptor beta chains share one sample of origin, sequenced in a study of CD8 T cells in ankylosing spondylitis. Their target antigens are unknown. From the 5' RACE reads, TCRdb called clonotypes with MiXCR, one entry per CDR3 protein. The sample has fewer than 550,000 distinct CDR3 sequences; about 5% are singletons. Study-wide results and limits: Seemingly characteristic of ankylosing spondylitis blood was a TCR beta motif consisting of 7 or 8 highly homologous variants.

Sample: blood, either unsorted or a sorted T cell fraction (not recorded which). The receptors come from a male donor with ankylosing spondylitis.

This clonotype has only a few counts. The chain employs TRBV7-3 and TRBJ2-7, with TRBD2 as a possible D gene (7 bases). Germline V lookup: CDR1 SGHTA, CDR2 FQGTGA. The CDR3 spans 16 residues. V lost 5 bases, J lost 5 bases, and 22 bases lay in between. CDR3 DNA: TGTGCCAGCAGCCCCATGGGGGGGGGCGCTTTCAACGAGCAGTACTTC. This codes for CASSPMGGGAFNEQYF.

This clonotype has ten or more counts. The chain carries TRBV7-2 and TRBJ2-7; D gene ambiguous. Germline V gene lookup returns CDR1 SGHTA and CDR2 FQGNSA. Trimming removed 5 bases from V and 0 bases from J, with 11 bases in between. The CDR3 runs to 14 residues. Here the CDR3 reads CASSPPEASYEQYF. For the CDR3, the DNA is TGTGCCAGCAGCCCTCCCGAGGCCTCCTACGAGCAGTACTTC.

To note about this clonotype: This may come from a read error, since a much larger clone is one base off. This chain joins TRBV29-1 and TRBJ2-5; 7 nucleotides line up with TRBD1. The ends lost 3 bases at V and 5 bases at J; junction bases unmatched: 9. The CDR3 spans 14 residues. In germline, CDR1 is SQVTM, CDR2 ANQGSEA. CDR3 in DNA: TGCAGCGTTGAGATAGGGGGCGGCCATGAGACCCAGTACTTC. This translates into CSVEIGGGHETQYF.

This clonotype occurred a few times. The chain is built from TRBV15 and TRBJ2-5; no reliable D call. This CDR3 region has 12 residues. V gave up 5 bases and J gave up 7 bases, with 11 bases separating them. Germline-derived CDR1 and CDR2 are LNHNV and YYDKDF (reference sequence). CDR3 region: CATSVDPRTQYF. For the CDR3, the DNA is TGTGCCACCAGCGTGGATCCCCGGACCCAGTACTTC. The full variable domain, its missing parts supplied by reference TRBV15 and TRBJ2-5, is DAMVIQNPRYQVTQFGKPVTLSCSQTLNHNVMYWYQQKSSQAPKLLFHYYDKDFNNEADTPDNFQSRRPNTSFCFLDIRSPGLGDTAMYLCATSVDPRTQYFGPGTRLLVL.

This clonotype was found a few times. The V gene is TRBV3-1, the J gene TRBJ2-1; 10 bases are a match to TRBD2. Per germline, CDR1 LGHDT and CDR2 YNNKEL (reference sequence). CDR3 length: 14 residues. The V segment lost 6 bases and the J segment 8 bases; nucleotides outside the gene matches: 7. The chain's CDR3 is CASRASGGSHEQFF. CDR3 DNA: TGTGCCAGCAGGGCTAGCGGGGGATCTCATGAGCAGTTCTTC.

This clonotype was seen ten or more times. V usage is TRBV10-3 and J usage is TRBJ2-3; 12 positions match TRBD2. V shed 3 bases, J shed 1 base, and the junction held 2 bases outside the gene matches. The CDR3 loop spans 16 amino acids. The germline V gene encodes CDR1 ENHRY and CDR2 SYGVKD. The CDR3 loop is CAISERTSGGTDTQYF. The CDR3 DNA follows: TGTGCCATCAGTGAAAGGACTAGCGGGGGCACAGATACGCAGTATTTT.

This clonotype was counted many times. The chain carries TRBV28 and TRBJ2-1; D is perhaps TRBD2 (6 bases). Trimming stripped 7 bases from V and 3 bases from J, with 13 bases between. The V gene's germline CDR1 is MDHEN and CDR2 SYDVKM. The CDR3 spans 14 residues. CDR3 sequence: CASNSGLFYNEQFF. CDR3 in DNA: TGTGCCAGCAATAGCGGTTTATTCTACAATGAGCAGTTCTTC.

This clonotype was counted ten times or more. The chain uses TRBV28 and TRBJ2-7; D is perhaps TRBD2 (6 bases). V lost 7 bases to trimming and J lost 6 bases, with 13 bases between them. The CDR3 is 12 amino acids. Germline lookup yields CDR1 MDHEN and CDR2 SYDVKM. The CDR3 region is CASTGTPGEQYF. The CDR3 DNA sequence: TGTGCCAGCACCGGGACTCCAGGCGAGCAGTACTTC. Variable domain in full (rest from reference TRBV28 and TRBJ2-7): DVKVTQSSRYLVKRTGEKVFLECVQDMDHENMFWYRQDPGLGLRLIYFSYDVKMKEKGDIPEGYSVSREKKERFSLILESASTNQTSMYLCASTGTPGEQYFGPGTRLTVT.

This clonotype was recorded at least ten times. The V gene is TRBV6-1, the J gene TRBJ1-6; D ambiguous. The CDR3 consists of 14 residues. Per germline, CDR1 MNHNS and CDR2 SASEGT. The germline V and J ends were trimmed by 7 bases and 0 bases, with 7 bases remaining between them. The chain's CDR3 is CASTPSSYNSPLHF. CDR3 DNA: TGTGCCAGCACCCCTAGCTCCTATAATTCACCCCTCCACTTT.

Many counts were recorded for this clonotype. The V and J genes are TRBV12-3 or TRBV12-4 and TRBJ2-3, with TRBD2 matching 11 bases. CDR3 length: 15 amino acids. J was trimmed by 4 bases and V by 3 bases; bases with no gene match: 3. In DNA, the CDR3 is TGTGCCAGCAGTTTTACTAGCGGGAGCCCAGATACGCAGTATTTT. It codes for CASSFTSGSPDTQYF.

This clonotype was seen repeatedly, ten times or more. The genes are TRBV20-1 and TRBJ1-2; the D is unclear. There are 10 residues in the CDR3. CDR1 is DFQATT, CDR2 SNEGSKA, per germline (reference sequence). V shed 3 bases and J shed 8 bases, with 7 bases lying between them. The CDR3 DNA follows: TGCAGTGCTAGTCTTCACGGCTACACCTTC. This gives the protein CSASLHGYTF.

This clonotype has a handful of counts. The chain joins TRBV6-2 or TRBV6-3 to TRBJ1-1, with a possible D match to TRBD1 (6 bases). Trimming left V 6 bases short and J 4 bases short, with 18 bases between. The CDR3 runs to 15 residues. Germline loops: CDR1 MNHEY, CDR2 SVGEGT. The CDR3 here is CASRGPTGGTTEAFF. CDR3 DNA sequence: TGTGCCAGCAGGGGCCCGACAGGAGGTACCACTGAAGCTTTCTTT.

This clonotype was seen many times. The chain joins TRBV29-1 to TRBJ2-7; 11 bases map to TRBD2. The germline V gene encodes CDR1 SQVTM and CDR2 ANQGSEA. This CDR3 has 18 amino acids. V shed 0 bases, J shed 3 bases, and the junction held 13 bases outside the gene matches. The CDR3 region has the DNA TGCAGCGTTGAAGAACGTAGCGGGAGGGTCCCTTTACGCTACGAGCAGTACTTC. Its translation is CSVEERSGRVPLRYEQYF.

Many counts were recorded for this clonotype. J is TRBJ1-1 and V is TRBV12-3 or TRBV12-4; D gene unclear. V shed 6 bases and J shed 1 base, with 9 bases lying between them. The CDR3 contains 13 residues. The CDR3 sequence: CASSRSANTEAFF. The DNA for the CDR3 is TGTGCCAGCAGCCGTTCGGCGAACACTGAAGCTTTCTTT.

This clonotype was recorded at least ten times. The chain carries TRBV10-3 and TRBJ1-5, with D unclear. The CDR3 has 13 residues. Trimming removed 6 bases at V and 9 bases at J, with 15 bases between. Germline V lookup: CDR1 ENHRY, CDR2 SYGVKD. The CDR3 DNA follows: TGTGCCATCAGCCGGGAGGGTGATCGGCCCCAGCATTTT. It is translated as CAISREGDRPQHF.

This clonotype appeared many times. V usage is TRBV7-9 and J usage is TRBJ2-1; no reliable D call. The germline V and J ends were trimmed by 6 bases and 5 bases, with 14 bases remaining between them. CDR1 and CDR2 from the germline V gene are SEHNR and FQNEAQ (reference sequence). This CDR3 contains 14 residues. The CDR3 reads CASRSQSENNEQFF. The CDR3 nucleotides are TGTGCCAGCAGGTCGCAAAGCGAGAACAATGAGCAGTTCTTC. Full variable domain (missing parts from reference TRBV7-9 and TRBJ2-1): DTGVSQNPRHKITKRGQNVTFRCDPISEHNRLYWYRQTLGQGPEFLTYFQNEAQLEKSRLLSDRFSAERPKGSFSTLEIQRTEQGDSAMYLCASRSQSENNEQFFGPGTRLTVL.

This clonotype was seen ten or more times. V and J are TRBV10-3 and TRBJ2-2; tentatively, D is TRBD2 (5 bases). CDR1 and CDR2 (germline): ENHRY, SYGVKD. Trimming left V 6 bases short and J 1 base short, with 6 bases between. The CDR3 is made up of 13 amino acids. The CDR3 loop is CAISGKNTGELFF. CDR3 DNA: TGTGCCATCAGCGGGAAGAACACCGGGGAGCTGTTTTTT.

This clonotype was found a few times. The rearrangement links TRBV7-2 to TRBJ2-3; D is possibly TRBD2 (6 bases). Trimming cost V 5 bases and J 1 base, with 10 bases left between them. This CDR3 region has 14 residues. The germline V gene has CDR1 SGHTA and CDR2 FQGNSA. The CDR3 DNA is TGTGCCAGCAGCCCAGAGCGGGGCACAGATACGCAGTATTTT. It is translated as CASSPERGTDTQYF.

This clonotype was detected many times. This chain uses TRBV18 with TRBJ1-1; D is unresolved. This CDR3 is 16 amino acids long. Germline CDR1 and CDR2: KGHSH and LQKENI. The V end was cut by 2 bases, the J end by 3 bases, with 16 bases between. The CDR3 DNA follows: TGTGCCAGCTCACCAACGGACGAAAGGCGGTACACTGAAGCTTTCTTT. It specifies CASSPTDERRYTEAFF.

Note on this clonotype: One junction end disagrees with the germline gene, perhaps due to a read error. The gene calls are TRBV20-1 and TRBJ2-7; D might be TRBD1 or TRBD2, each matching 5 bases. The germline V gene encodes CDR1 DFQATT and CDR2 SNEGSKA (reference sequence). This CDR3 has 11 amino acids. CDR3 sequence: CSASGTYEQHF. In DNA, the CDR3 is TGCAGTGCTAGCGGGACCTACGAGCAGCACTTC.

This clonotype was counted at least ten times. CDR3 protein: CASSTRWGNQPQHF. The CDR3 bases are TGTGCCAGCAGTACCCGTTGGGGCAATCAGCCCCAGCATTTT. The rearrangement joins TRBV12-3 or TRBV12-4 to TRBJ1-5, with D uncertain. The germline V and J ends were trimmed by 5 bases and 2 bases, with 10 bases remaining between them. This CDR3 is built from 14 residues.